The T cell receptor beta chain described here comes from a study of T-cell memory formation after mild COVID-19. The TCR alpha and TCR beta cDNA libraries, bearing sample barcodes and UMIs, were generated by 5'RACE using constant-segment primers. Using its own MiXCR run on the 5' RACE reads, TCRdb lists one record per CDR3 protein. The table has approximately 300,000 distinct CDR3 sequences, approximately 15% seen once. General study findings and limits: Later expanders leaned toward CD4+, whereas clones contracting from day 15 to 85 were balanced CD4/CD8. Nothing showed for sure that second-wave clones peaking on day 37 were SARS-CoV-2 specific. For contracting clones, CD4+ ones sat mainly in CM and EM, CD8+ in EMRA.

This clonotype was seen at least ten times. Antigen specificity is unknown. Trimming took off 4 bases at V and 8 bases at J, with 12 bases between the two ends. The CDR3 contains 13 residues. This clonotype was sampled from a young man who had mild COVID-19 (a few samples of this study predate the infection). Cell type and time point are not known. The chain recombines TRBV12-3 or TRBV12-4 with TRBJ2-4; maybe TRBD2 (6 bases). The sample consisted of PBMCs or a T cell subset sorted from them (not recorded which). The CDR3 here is CASSWQEGDIQYF. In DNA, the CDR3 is TGTGCCAGCAGTTGGCAGGAGGGCGACATTCAGTACTTC.